Sequencing of this TCR beta chain was carried out in a study of spatial heterogeneity in lung cancer (dated by TCRdb to between 2018 and 2020). At the level of the whole study: The donors were some 70 patients from the lung TRACERx cohort who had early-stage, untreated non-small cell lung cancer. The study linked features of the TCR repertoire to counts of nonsynonymous mutations, which were determined by whole-exome sequencing of tumor tissue. In the raw uncorrected reads, each unique combination of TCR and UMI appeared on average more than ten times. Beta-chain transcripts were consistently detected in greater numbers than alpha-chain transcripts, which likely reflected higher beta-chain transcript abundance. Follow-up PBMC samples were sequenced whenever available, with the median time to follow-up being approximately two years after resection. At surgery, both alpha and beta chains were TCR-sequenced in approximately 210 tumor regions, 64 matched nontumor lung samples and 50 to 60 PBMC samples. In non-small cell lung cancer, the study made a quantitative comparison of TCR alpha and beta repertoires among multiple tumor regions, matched nontumor lung and blood. Results the study describes overall, beyond this receptor: Confirming at a functional level the hypothesis that regional TCRs recognize regional mutations was considered to require additional single-cell paired TCR alpha and beta sequencing. Ubiquitous expanded tumor TCRs showed up in blood more often at tumor resection than at routine follow-up. Only approximately 13 patients were included in comparisons of baseline and follow-up blood repertoires.

Preparation of the library involved 5' RACE. TCRdb shows the sequencer as NextSeq 500. The TCR library protocol attached a unique molecular identifier to each TCR cDNA molecule to allow correction of PCR and sequencing errors. From the authors' description of their analysis: TCR identification, UMI-based error correction and CDR3 extraction were performed with Decombinator tools. TCRs above a frequency of 2 per 1,000, corresponding to the top 1% of the tumor frequency distribution, were defined as expanded. Each repertoire was subsampled 100 times to 5,000 TCRs, after which Renyi diversity was computed with the R vegan package. CDR3 similarity networks were built from amino acid triplet string-kernel similarity, connecting CDR3s with pairwise similarity above 0.82. The raw public reads went through TCRdb reprocessing: fastp at Q25, MiXCR clone calling, in-frame beta chains kept. Each entry is one CDR3 protein sequence, shown with its most common DNA and genes. TCRdb assigned the V and J calls; the authors' analysis was not used. This sample has around 40,000 distinct CDR3 sequences in its table, and more than 6.5% of those were observed once. Approximately 9.8% of the sample belongs to the ten largest clones.

This specimen's time point label, per the study, means: blood at routine non-recurrence follow-up after resection. Without any cell sorting, TCR sequencing was performed on whole RNA extracted either from tumor and nontumor lung tissue or from cryopreserved PBMC samples. Only patients with enough RNA available from two or more tumor regions were chosen for TCR sequencing. There are many counts of this clonotype. The specificity of this receptor is unknown. Base qualities are not provided; no much larger clone lies one nucleotide away. Trimming costs V 4 bases and J 7 bases, and their ends lie 17 bases apart. Based on the germline V gene, the CDR1 and CDR2 sequences are SGHRS and YFSETQ. Counted from cysteine to phenylalanine, this CDR3 has 14 amino acids. Solely the CDR3 DNA is kept, with 42 bases framed from the first base.

The rearranged segments are TRBV5-1 and TRBJ1-2, with no confidently assigned D gene. The sample consisted of PBMCs, taken at follow-up. This TCR was sampled from a male donor with early-stage non-small cell lung cancer. The CDR3 here reads CASSTPTGSGGYTF. At the DNA level, the sequence is TGCGCCAGCAGCACTCCGACGGGTTCGGGTGGCTACACCTTC.